The sequence of this T cell receptor beta chain was determined in a study of blood T cell repertoires in COVID-19. Turning to the study itself: The United States, Italy and Spain were the sources of the acute and convalescent COVID-19 samples.

TCRdb's copy holds only in-frame clones and misses some; the assay was immunoSEQ multiplex PCR. Among a few hundred thousand clones listed, about 83% were seen once. The CDR3 totals 15 residues. This receptor was obtained from a woman between 45 and 65 years old with acute or convalescent COVID-19. The chain carries TRBV12-2 and TRBJ1-4; the table calls TRBD1, which could not be checked here. TRBV12-2 counts as a pseudogene. The source material was peripheral blood. DNA of the CDR3: TGTGCAAGTCGCCTAACGACAGGGCTTAGTGAAAAACTGTTTTTT. It encodes CASRLTTGLSEKLFF.